The 31 T cell receptor beta chains in this list originate from one sample, sequenced in a study of T cell responses to AZD1222 COVID-19 vaccine. Sequenced by immunoSEQ multiplex PCR; TCRdb stores in-frame clones only, minus some. Of tens of thousands of clones detected, about 82% appear once; the ten largest clones hold about 9.5%. This specimen consisted of peripheral blood, obtained on day 0 of AZD1222 vaccination. The receptors derive from an adult in good health.

The chain joins TRBV29-1 to TRBJ1-5, with D maybe TRBD1 (6 bases). Germline values: CDR1 SQVTM, CDR2 ANQGSEA. The CDR3 totals 14 residues. Trimming took off 5 bases at V and 7 bases at J, with 18 bases between the two ends. The CDR3 region has the DNA TGCAGCGTTTCACTGGACAGCCTGGGGCAGCCCCAGCATTTT. Translating gives CSVSLDSLGQPQHF. Variable domain in full (rest from reference TRBV29-1 and TRBJ1-5): SAVISQKPSRDICQRGTSLTIQCQVDSQVTMMFWYRQQPGQSLTLIATANQGSEATYESGFVIDKFPISRPNLTFSTLTVSNMSPEDSSIYLCSVSLDSLGQPQHFGDGTRLSIL.

The rearrangement uses TRBV7-2 and TRBJ2-7; 7 nucleotides match TRBD1. J lost 2 bases, V lost 3 bases, and 1 base had no gene match. There are 13 residues in the CDR3. Per the germline V gene, CDR1 is SGHTA and CDR2 is FQGNSA. DNA for the CDR3: TGTGCCAGCAGCTTGGACAGGACCTACGAGCAGTACTTC. This sequence encodes CASSLDRTYEQYF.

The CDR3 coding sequence is TGTGCCAGCAGTTACGGACTAGCGGGAGTCTACGAGCAGTACTTC. This encodes CASSYGLAGVYEQYF. The gene calls are TRBV6-5 and TRBJ2-7; 13 bases agree with TRBD2. Germline V gene lookup returns CDR1 MNHEY and CDR2 SVGAGI. The CDR3 is 15 residues long. The trim removed 2 bases at V and 3 bases at J, leaving 1 base unmatched.

This clone came up a few times. The V gene is TRBV7-9, the J gene TRBJ1-1; the D gene is possibly TRBD1 (6 bases). V lost 5 bases and J lost 3, with 22 bases in between. The V gene's germline CDR1 is SEHNR and CDR2 FQNEAQ (reference sequence). This CDR3 comprises 17 residues. For the CDR3, the DNA is TGTGCCAGCAGCCCGAATTTAGTGTGGGACACCCACACTGAAGCTTTCTTT. Protein sequence: CASSPNLVWDTHTEAFF.

The rearrangement joins TRBV23-1 to TRBJ1-4, with 12 bases identical to TRBD1. TRBV23-1 has ORF status, its function being uncertain. After removal of 4 bases from V and 6 bases from J, the junction contained 9 bases not matched to a gene. The CDR3 extends over 17 amino acids. CDR3 in DNA: TGCGCCAGCAGTCCGCGGGACAGGGGGCGTGGGTATGAAAAACTGTTTTTT. The encoded protein is CASSPRDRGRGYEKLFF.

This chain joins TRBV10-3 and TRBJ1-2; the D is unclear. V lost 0 bases and J 7 bases, leaving 9 bases between the germline ends. The CDR3 sequence is 13 residues long. Germline V gene sequence: CDR1 ENHRY, CDR2 SYGVKD. Written as DNA, the CDR3 is TGTGCCATCAGTGAGTCTAGGGTTGCTGGCTACACCTTC. Translation: CAISESRVAGYTF.

V and J are TRBV5-1 and TRBJ2-1; D unresolved. CDR3 length: 14 amino acids. Trimming removed 1 base at V and 5 bases at J, with 10 bases between. In germline, CDR1 is SGHRS, CDR2 YFSETQ. The CDR3 DNA is TGCGCCAGCAGCTTGTCCTCGACGAACAATGAGCAGTTCTTC. It is translated as CASSLSSTNNEQFF.

The chain recombines TRBV21-1 with TRBJ2-7. TRBV21-1 is described as a pseudogene. The CDR3 covers 13 residues. CDR3 in amino acids: CASSYGTIYEQYF. CDR3 DNA: TGTGCCAGCAGCTACGGGACCATCTACGAGCAGTACTTC.

The J gene is TRBJ1-1, the V gene TRBV15; 9 bases agree with TRBD1. The V gene end was trimmed by 3 bases and the J gene end by 6 bases; junction bases not matched to a gene: 11. The V gene's germline CDR1 is LNHNV and CDR2 YYDKDF (reference sequence). The CDR3 covers 16 residues. CDR3 coding DNA: TGTGCCACCAGCAGGGCCGAGGGACAGGGAGCCCCTGAAGCTTTCTTT. Translating it yields CATSRAEGQGAPEAFF.

The chain carries TRBV27 and TRBJ1-1, with D perhaps TRBD1 (6 bases). The CDR3 runs 16 residues. Deletions cut 1 base from V and 4 bases from J, with 16 bases between. The V gene's germline CDR1 is MNHEY and CDR2 SMNVEV (reference sequence). CDR3 sequence: CASSLLGGTGGTEAFF. The CDR3 DNA reads TGTGCCAGCAGTTTATTAGGGGGAACGGGTGGCACTGAAGCTTTCTTT.

V and J are TRBV11-3 and TRBJ2-1; D remains unclear. Germline assignment: CDR1 SGHNT and CDR2 YENEEA. CDR3 size: 13 residues. V was pared by 5 bases and J by 7 bases, with 12 bases between. Here the CDR3 DNA reads TGTGCCAGCAGCATAACCAGATGGAATGAGCAGTTCTTC. Protein: CASSITRWNEQFF.

The chain has TRBV7-8 and TRBJ1-4, with 7 bases aligning to TRBD1. Germline CDR1 SGHVS, CDR2 FQNEAQ. The CDR3 totals 16 residues. Losses at the gene ends were 5 bases for V and 5 bases for J; bases not matched to a gene: 11. CDR3 residues: CASSAVRQGGNEKLFF. The CDR3 DNA sequence: TGTGCCAGCAGCGCCGTACGACAGGGTGGGAATGAAAAACTGTTTTTT.

The V call is TRBV7-4, the J call TRBJ1-5; D is uncertain. CDR3 length: 15 amino acids. Per the germline V gene, CDR1 is SGHVT and CDR2 is SQSDAQ. Trimming shortened V by 3 bases and J by 5 bases, and 14 bases separated the two germline ends. This CDR3 reads CASSFKPPGYQPQHF. CDR3 in DNA: TGTGCCAGCAGCTTTAAACCTCCGGGGTATCAGCCCCAGCATTTT. Using reference TRBV7-4 and TRBJ1-5 for the parts outside the CDR3, the full variable domain is GAGVSQSPRYKVAKRGRDVALRCDSISGHVTLYWYRQTLGQGSEVLTYSQSDAQRDKSGRPSGRFSAERPERSVSTLKIQRTEQGDSAVYLCASSFKPPGYQPQHFGDGTRLSIL.

J is TRBJ1-5 and V is TRBV30; 8 nucleotides agree with TRBD1. This CDR3 comprises 15 residues. V dropped 8 bases and J dropped 5; count of bases not matched to a gene: 14. From germline, CDR1 is GTSNPN and CDR2 SVGIG (reference sequence). In DNA, the CDR3 is TGTGCCCTGGCTCTCGGGGCAGGGGGCGATCAGCCCCAGCATTTT. It encodes CALALGAGGDQPQHF.

The chain links TRBV12-2 to TRBJ1-2; the table's D call, TRBD1, was not checked against the DNA. TRBV12-2 is reported as a pseudogene. CDR3 size: 16 residues. The CDR3 DNA reads as TGTGCAAGTCGCTTAGCGGGACAGGGACTTAACTATGGCTACACCTTC. Translation gives CASRLAGQGLNYGYTF.

V is TRBV30 and J is TRBJ1-3; the D gene is possibly TRBD1 (5 bases). Germline CDR1 and CDR2: GTSNPN and SVGIG (reference sequence). The V and J ends lost 0 bases and 7 bases respectively, with 16 bases between them. The CDR3 loop spans 15 amino acids. This CDR3 reads CAWSVLTGDLNTIYF. The CDR3 DNA reads TGTGCCTGGAGTGTATTGACGGGGGATTTGAACACCATATATTTT.

V gene TRBV5-1 combines with J gene TRBJ1-6; a possible D gene is TRBD1 (6 bases). The CDR3 contains 14 residues. Germline CDR1 SGHRS, CDR2 YFSETQ. Trimming shortened V by 5 bases and J by 14 bases, and 20 bases separated the two germline ends. CDR3 loop: CASRPGQIVSALHF. Here the CDR3 DNA reads TGCGCCAGCAGACCCGGACAGATTGTATCAGCCCTCCACTTT. Full variable domain (remainder filled in from reference TRBV5-1 and TRBJ1-6): KAGVTQTPRYLIKTRGQQVTLSCSPISGHRSVSWYQQTPGQGLQFLFEYFSETQRNKGNFPGRFSGRQFSNSRSEMNVSTLELGDSALYLCASRPGQIVSALHFGNGTRLTVT.

This clone showed up just once. The chain recombines TRBV20-1 with TRBJ1-6, with a tentative D call TRBD1 (5 bases). Germline V gene data show CDR1 as DFQATT and CDR2 as SNEGSKA (reference sequence). V gave up 3 bases and J gave up 7 bases, with 22 bases separating them. The CDR3 has 17 amino acids. DNA for the CDR3: TGCAGTGCTAGTGAGCAGGGACCCCAAATTCTAAATTCACCCCTCCACTTT. This gives the protein CSASEQGPQILNSPLHF.

V usage is TRBV7-8 and J usage is TRBJ1-6; D is uncertain. The CDR3 is made up of 14 amino acids. CDR1 is SGHVS and CDR2 is FQNEAQ in the germline V gene. V lost 1 base to trimming and J lost 5 bases, with 6 bases between them. CDR3 sequence: CASSLGAHNSPLHF. CDR3 DNA sequence: TGTGCCAGCAGCTTAGGGGCTCATAATTCACCCCTCCACTTT. Combining the CDR3 with reference TRBV7-8 and TRBJ1-6 gives the whole variable domain GAGVSQSPRYKVAKRGQDVALRCDPISGHVSLFWYQQALGQGPEFLTYFQNEAQLDKSGLPSDRFFAERPEGSVSTLKIQRTQQEDSAVYLCASSLGAHNSPLHFGNGTRLTVT.

This clone was counted a single time. This chain connects TRBV20-1 to TRBJ2-7; maybe TRBD2 (6 bases). Germline CDR1 DFQATT, CDR2 SNEGSKA (reference sequence). The CDR3 runs 11 residues. The V end was cut by 6 bases, the J end by 4 bases, with 10 bases between. CDR3 protein: CSAGGVYEQYF. For the CDR3, the DNA is TGCAGTGCGGGGGGAGTTTACGAGCAGTACTTC.

V usage is TRBV5-1 and J usage is TRBJ1-1; no definite D call. Trimming shortened V by 4 bases and J by 1 base, and 8 bases separated the two germline ends. The CDR3 is 13 residues long. CDR1 SGHRS and CDR2 YFSETQ come from the germline V gene. In DNA, the CDR3 is TGCGCCAGCAGCGCGACTGGGAACACTGAAGCTTTCTTT. This gives the protein CASSATGNTEAFF.

The chain carries TRBV15 and TRBJ1-2; D might be TRBD1 (5 bases). Trimming took off 3 bases at V and 4 bases at J, with 18 bases between the two ends. Looked up from germline, CDR1 is LNHNV and CDR2 is YYDKDF (reference sequence). This CDR3 is 16 amino acids long. The CDR3 protein is CATSSPPERGRYGYTF. CDR3 DNA sequence: TGTGCCACCAGCAGCCCACCCGAGCGGGGCCGCTATGGCTACACCTTC.

The chain has TRBV6-5 and TRBJ1-6; no reliable D call. Per the germline V gene, CDR1 is MNHEY and CDR2 is SVGAGI. The CDR3 loop spans 15 amino acids. Trimming left V 1 base short and J 10 bases short, with 14 bases between. CDR3 nucleotide sequence: TGTGCCAGCAGTTACTGGATTACCGGAGGGTCACCCCTCCACTTT. Translation: CASSYWITGGSPLHF.

The chain couples TRBV7-9 to TRBJ2-7; TRBD2 matches at 10 bases. CDR3 size: 14 residues. V gave up 6 bases and J gave up 5 bases; unmatched junction bases: 7. Germline CDR1 reads SEHNR; CDR2 reads FQNEAQ (reference sequence). CDR3 bases: TGTGCCAGCAGGCCTACTAGCGGGGTCGACGAGCAGTACTTC. This sequence encodes CASRPTSGVDEQYF.

The chain joins TRBV28 to TRBJ1-2, with D unresolved. CDR1 is MDHEN, CDR2 SYDVKM, per germline. V lost 8 bases and J lost 0, with 25 bases in between. The CDR3 contains 18 residues. As DNA, the CDR3 is TGTGCCAGCCGAGTTTCGGGGTTCTCCCCCTCCGCTAACTATGGCTACACCTTC. Its translation is CASRVSGFSPSANYGYTF.

The chain has TRBV30 and TRBJ1-1; D might be TRBD1 (6 bases). Trimming cost V 3 bases and J 0 bases, with 8 bases left between them. Germline CDR1 is GTSNPN and CDR2 is SVGIG (reference sequence). The CDR3 contains 13 residues. CDR3 in amino acids: CAWSRGMNTEAFF. As DNA, the CDR3 is TGTGCCTGGAGCAGGGGTATGAACACTGAAGCTTTCTTT.

The genes are TRBV7-2 and TRBJ1-5; D is ambiguous. CDR1 is SGHTA and CDR2 is FQGNSA in the germline V gene. V was cut by 3 bases and J by 3 bases, with 9 bases left in between. This CDR3 spans 14 amino acids. CDR3 bases: TGTGCCAGCAGCTTCAACGGCTACAATCAGCCCCAGCATTTT. This encodes CASSFNGYNQPQHF.

This clone was counted between two and nine times. The V gene is TRBV6-5, the J gene TRBJ1-4; D may be TRBD1 (5 bases). The CDR3 extends over 15 amino acids. The V gene lost 8 bases and the J gene lost 3 bases, with 16 bases spanning the gap. Germline V gene lookup returns CDR1 MNHEY and CDR2 SVGAGI. CDR3 amino acids: CASSKGQGPNEKLFF. The CDR3 nucleotides are TGTGCCAGCTCCAAGGGGCAGGGCCCTAATGAAAAACTGTTTTTT.

This clone has just a few counts. The chain couples TRBV7-2 to TRBJ2-1; 10 bases map to TRBD2. Germline CDR1 is SGHTA and CDR2 is FQGNSA. The CDR3 is 13 residues long. V was clipped by 5 bases and J by 10 bases; unmatched bases: 5. CDR3: CASSVTSGKEQFF. The CDR3, as DNA: TGTGCCAGCAGCGTCACTAGCGGGAAGGAGCAGTTCTTC.

The V gene is TRBV27, the J gene TRBJ1-5; 7 bases map to TRBD1. The CDR3 is 16 residues long. Germline CDR1 and CDR2: MNHEY and SMNVEV (reference sequence). J was trimmed by 3 bases and V by 4 bases; bases with no gene match: 9. The chain's CDR3 is CASSSRGGHLNQPQHF. For the CDR3, the DNA is TGTGCCAGCAGTTCCAGGGGGGGCCACCTCAATCAGCCCCAGCATTTT.

This clone has only one observation. The V gene is TRBV9, the J gene TRBJ2-1; 9 bases fit TRBD2. The CDR3 has 15 residues. V was pared by 3 bases and J by 1 base, with 2 bases of the junction left unmatched. CDR1 and CDR2 from the germline V gene are SGDLS and YYNGEE. DNA of the CDR3: TGTGCCAGCAGCGCAAGCGGGGGGTCCTACAATGAGCAGTTCTTC. Its protein product is CASSASGGSYNEQFF.